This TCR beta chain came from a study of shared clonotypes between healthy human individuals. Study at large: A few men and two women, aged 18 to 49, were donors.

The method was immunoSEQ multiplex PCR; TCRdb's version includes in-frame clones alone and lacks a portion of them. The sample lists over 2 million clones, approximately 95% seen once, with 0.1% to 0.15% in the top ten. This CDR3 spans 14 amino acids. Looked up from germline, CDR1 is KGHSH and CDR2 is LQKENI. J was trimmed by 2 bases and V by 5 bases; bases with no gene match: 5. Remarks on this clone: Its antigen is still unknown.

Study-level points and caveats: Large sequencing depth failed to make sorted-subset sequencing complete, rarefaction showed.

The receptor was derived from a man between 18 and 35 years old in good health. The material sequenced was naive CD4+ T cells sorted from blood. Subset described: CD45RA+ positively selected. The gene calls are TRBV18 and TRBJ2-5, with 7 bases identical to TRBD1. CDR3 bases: TGTGCCAGCTCAGGGCCGGGACAGCAAGAGACCCAGTACTTC. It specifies CASSGPGQQETQYF. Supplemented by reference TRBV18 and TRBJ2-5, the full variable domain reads NAGVMQNPRHLVRRRGQEARLRCSPMKGHSHVYWYRQLPEEGLKFMVYLQKENIIDESGMPKERFSAEFPKEGPSILRIQQVVRGDSAAYFCASSGPGQQETQYFGPGTRLLVL.